Listed below are T cell receptor beta chains from one sample, sequenced in a study of vaccination and CD4 T cells after COVID-19. TCRdb used MiXCR to reprocess the PCR reads, holding one entry per CDR3 protein. Of about 36,000 distinct CDR3 sequences listed, about 34% are singletons. Sequencing was performed on CD4+ T cells from blood, taken about 7 months after SARS-CoV-2 vaccination. The source of these receptors is a human donor who had recovered from COVID-19. The CDR3 runs from the conserved cysteine through the conserved F or W. The D gene is left open where the match is weak. Clone size, where shown, is once, few, many, or a class for clones that have expanded.

j_gene | abundance | v_gene | d_gene | CDR3aa | CDR3nt
TRBJ2-2 | . | TRBV7-9 | . | CASSLNTGELFF | TGTGCCAGCAGCCTTAACACCGGGGAGCTGTTTTTT
TRBJ1-2 | few | TRBV7-9 | . | CASSPGIFDGYTF | TGTGCCAGCAGCCCCGGGATTTTCGATGGCTACACCTTC
TRBJ1-5 | . | TRBV7-9 | TRBD1 | CASSPRVWDRGGNQPQRF | TGTGCCAGCAGCCCAAGGGTATGGGACAGGGGGGGAAATCAGCCCCAGCGTTTT
TRBJ2-1 | . | TRBV20-1 | . | CSARIFGPNEQFF | TGCAGTGCTAGAATTTTCGGACCGAATGAGCAGTTCTTC
TRBJ1-2 | many | TRBV19 | TRBD1 | CASSSDRGDGYTF | TGTGCCAGTAGTTCAGACAGGGGAGATGGCTACACCTTC
TRBJ2-1 | few | TRBV20-1 | TRBD2 | CSARDWGEGRDEQFF | TGCAGTGCTAGAGATTGGGGGGAGGGCCGGGATGAGCAGTTCTTC
TRBJ2-7 | . | TRBV7-9 | TRBD2 | CASSSLAGGPEQYF | TGTGCCAGCAGCTCACTAGCGGGGGGGCCCGAGCAGTACTTC
TRBJ2-1 | . | TRBV20-1 | . | CSASFRERNEQFF | TGCAGTGCTAGTTTCCGGGAGCGGAATGAGCAGTTCTTC
TRBJ2-6 | . | TRBV28 | TRBD2 | CASSPRTSGTSPGANVLTF | TGTGCCAGCAGTCCCCGGACTAGCGGGACCAGCCCTGGGGCCAACGTCCTGACTTTC
TRBJ2-3 | . | TRBV6-4 | TRBD2 | CASSEAGGTDTQYF | TGTGCCAGCAGTGAAGCGGGAGGCACAGATACGCAGTATTTT
TRBJ2-1 | . | TRBV6-2/TRBV6-3 | . | CASSYLSSYNEQFF | TGTGCCAGCAGTTACCTGAGCTCCTACAATGAGCAGTTCTTC
TRBJ2-1 | few | TRBV27 | TRBD2 | CASSPATSGSSNEQFF | TGTGCCAGCAGTCCTGCGACTAGCGGGAGTTCTAATGAGCAGTTCTTC
TRBJ2-2 | . | TRBV12-3/TRBV12-4 | . | CASSPRYGGELFF | TGTGCCAGCAGTCCACGGTATGGCGGGGAGCTGTTTTTT
TRBJ2-7 | few | TRBV19 | . | CASRRTTVGYEQYF | TGTGCCAGTAGACGGACGACAGTCGGATACGAGCAGTACTTC
TRBJ1-1 | . | TRBV15 | . | CATSRDHTPVAEAFF | TGTGCCACCAGCAGAGACCACACTCCCGTGGCTGAAGCTTTCTTT
TRBJ1-5 | few | TRBV28 | . | CASSFRYSNQPQHF | TGTGCCAGCAGTTTCAGGTATAGCAATCAGCCCCAGCATTTT
TRBJ1-5 | . | TRBV4-1 | TRBD1 | CASSQTGGEYSNQPQHF | TGCGCCAGCAGCCAAACAGGGGGAGAGTATAGCAATCAGCCCCAGCATTTT
TRBJ1-5 | few | TRBV19 | . | CASSLFAASYSNQPQHF | TGTGCCAGTAGTCTATTCGCCGCCTCTTATAGCAATCAGCCCCAGCATTTT
TRBJ2-2 | . | TRBV5-1 | TRBD2 | CASSHTLAGANTGELFF | TGCGCCAGCAGCCACACCCTAGCGGGTGCAAACACCGGGGAGCTGTTTTTT
TRBJ2-6 | . | TRBV28 | . | CASSLATGFGVGANVLTF | TGTGCCAGCAGTTTAGCCACAGGGTTCGGGGTCGGGGCCAACGTCCTGACTTTC
TRBJ1-2 | few | TRBV10-3 | . | CAISQNREEGYTF | TGTGCCATCTCCCAAAACAGGGAGGAAGGCTACACCTTC
TRBJ2-1 | . | TRBV20-1 | TRBD2 | CSARDLAGNEQFF | TGCAGTGCTAGAGATCTAGCGGGAAATGAGCAGTTCTTC
TRBJ1-1 | . | TRBV4-1 | . | CASSQGNTEAFF | TGCGCCAGCAGCCAAGGAAACACTGAAGCTTTCTTT
TRBJ2-5 | few | TRBV7-9 | . | CASSLGLAQETQYF | TGTGCCAGCAGCTTAGGATTAGCCCAAGAGACCCAGTACTTC
TRBJ2-7 | . | TRBV11-2 | TRBD1 | CASSLWDMGDRTYEQYF | TGTGCCAGCAGCTTATGGGACATGGGGGACAGAACCTACGAGCAGTACTTC
TRBJ2-2 | . | TRBV7-7 | TRBD2 | CASSSSGPSGTGELFF | TGTGCTAGCAGCTCGTCCGGGCCTAGCGGCACCGGGGAGCTGTTTTTT
TRBJ2-7 | few | TRBV20-1 | . | CSVGGEQYF | TGCAGTGTCGGTGGCGAGCAGTACTTC
TRBJ2-1 | . | TRBV19 | . | CASSPQTRLYNEQFF | TGTGCCAGTAGTCCCCAGACCCGTCTCTACAATGAGCAGTTCTTC
TRBJ2-6 | few | TRBV20-1 | . | CSAWGGTGANVLTF | TGCAGTGCCTGGGGAGGTACTGGGGCCAACGTCCTGACTTTC
TRBJ2-1 | . | TRBV21-1 | . | CAIASGRNEQFF | TGTGCCATCGCTAGCGGGAGGAATGAGCAGTTCTTC
TRBJ1-1 | few | TRBV5-4 | . | CASSLQGQTEAFF | TGTGCCAGCAGCTTGCAAGGCCAGACTGAAGCTTTCTTT
TRBJ1-3 | few | TRBV7-9 | . | CASSSNRAPGNTIYF | TGTGCCAGCAGCTCGAACAGGGCCCCTGGAAACACCATATATTTT
TRBJ2-1 | . | TRBV6-1 | TRBD1 | CASYGPTGGTNEQFF | TGTGCCAGCTACGGCCCGACAGGGGGTACCAATGAGCAGTTCTTC
TRBJ1-2 | . | TRBV20-1 | . | CSASRRQGDYGYTF | TGCAGTGCGTCAAGGCGTCAGGGTGACTATGGCTACACCTTC
TRBJ2-5 | . | TRBV2 | . | CASSEQGRETQYF | TGTGCCAGCAGTGAGCAGGGACGAGAGACCCAGTACTTC
TRBJ2-6 | . | TRBV6-5 | . | CASSYGGLASGANVLTF | TGTGCCAGCAGTTACGGGGGACTTGCCTCTGGGGCCAACGTCCTGACTTTC
TRBJ2-3 | few | TRBV6-1 | TRBD2 | CAHSLAGALDTQYF | TGTGCCCACTCTCTAGCGGGAGCTTTAGATACGCAGTATTTT
TRBJ1-5 | . | TRBV5-1 | . | CASSLGRDQPQHF | TGCGCCAGCAGCTTGGGGAGGGATCAGCCCCAGCATTTT
TRBJ2-2 | few | TRBV20-1 | TRBD2 | CSARASGREVGELFF | TGCAGTGCTAGAGCTAGCGGGAGGGAGGTCGGGGAGCTGTTTTTT
TRBJ2-7 | . | TRBV20-1 | . | CSARDRERTSYEQYF | TGCAGTGCTAGAGATCGGGAGCGGACCTCCTACGAGCAGTACTTC
TRBJ2-7 | . | TRBV11-3 | TRBD2 | CAGLGTTFGEQYF | TGTGCCGGCTTGGGGACTACGTTTGGCGAGCAGTACTTC